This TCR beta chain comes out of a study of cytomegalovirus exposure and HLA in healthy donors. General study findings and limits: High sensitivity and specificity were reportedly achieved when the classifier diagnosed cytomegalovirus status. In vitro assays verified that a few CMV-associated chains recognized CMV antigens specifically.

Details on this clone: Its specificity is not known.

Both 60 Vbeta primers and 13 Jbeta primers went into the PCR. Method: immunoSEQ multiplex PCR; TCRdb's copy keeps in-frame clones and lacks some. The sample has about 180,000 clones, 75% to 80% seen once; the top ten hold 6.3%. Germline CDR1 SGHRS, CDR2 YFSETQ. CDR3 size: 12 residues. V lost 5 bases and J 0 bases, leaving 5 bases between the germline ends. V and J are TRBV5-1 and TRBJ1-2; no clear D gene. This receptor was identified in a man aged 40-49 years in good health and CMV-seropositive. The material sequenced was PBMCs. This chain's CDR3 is CASSVTNYGYTF. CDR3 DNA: TGCGCCAGCAGTGTCACTAACTATGGCTACACCTTC.